The 10 T cell receptor beta chains listed next were all sequenced from one sample in a study of control samples from healthy donors and cancer patients. Some clones are missing from TCRdb's copy, which holds only in-frame ones; the method was immunoSEQ multiplex PCR. The sample contains more than 85,000 clones, less than 95% of which appear only once. Sequences were obtained from blood. Receptor source: a human donor in good health. The donor label of this sample is uncertain.

This chain links TRBV3-1 (or the pseudogene TRBV3-2) with TRBJ2-3, with 8 bases lining up with TRBD2. The CDR3 length is 14 residues. Germline assignment: CDR1 LGHDT and CDR2 YNNKEL (reference sequence). J lost 3 bases, V lost 1 base, and 0 bases had no gene match. CDR3 sequence reads: CASSQGLATDTQYF. In DNA, the CDR3 is TGTGCCAGCAGCCAAGGACTAGCGACAGATACGCAGTATTTT.

The chain joins TRBV15 to TRBJ1-5, with 7 bases that match TRBD1. Trimming cost V 4 bases and J 0 bases; bases outside gene matches: 6. This CDR3 spans 16 amino acids. Germline V gene data show CDR1 as LNHNV and CDR2 as YYDKDF (reference sequence). Here the CDR3 DNA reads TGTGCCACCAGCACTACTTCAGGGGGTAGCAATCAGCCCCAGCATTTT. Translating it yields CATSTTSGGSNQPQHF.

This chain uses TRBV12-3 or TRBV12-4 with TRBJ2-5, with a tentative D call TRBD2 (6 bases). The V and J ends lost 6 bases and 5 bases respectively, with 13 bases between them. This CDR3 contains 13 residues. CDR3 nucleotide sequence: TGTGCCAGCAGACTAGCTTTGGACGAGACCCAGTACTTC. This sequence encodes CASRLALDETQYF.

The chain joins TRBV19 to TRBJ1-2, with D perhaps TRBD1 (5 bases). Germline CDR1 LNHDA, CDR2 SQIVND (reference sequence). CDR3 length: 13 amino acids. Trimming removed 5 bases from V and 7 bases from J, with 14 bases in between. CDR3 nucleotides: TGTGCCAGTAGTTTGAACAGGCGCTCTGGCTACACCTTC. As protein: CASSLNRRSGYTF.

V usage is TRBV3-1 (or the pseudogene TRBV3-2) and J usage is TRBJ1-5, with a tentative D call TRBD1 (5 bases). V lost 3 bases to trimming and J lost 4 bases, with 19 bases between them. The CDR3 length is 17 residues. The germline V gene has CDR1 LGHDT and CDR2 YNNKEL (reference sequence). Here the CDR3 DNA reads TGTGCCAGCAGCCAGGAACTGGGACGTGGGTTAAATCAGCCCCAGCATTTT. It yields the protein CASSQELGRGLNQPQHF.

The chain combines TRBV5-4 with TRBJ1-1; D may be TRBD1 (5 bases). Germline CDR1 reads SGHNT; CDR2 reads YYREEE (reference sequence). CDR3 size: 15 residues. The ends were cut back, 0 bases at V and 3 bases at J, with 12 bases in the middle. CDR3 protein: CASSLVSQAYTEAFF. The CDR3 nucleotides are TGTGCCAGCAGCTTGGTCTCACAGGCGTACACTGAAGCTTTCTTT.

This chain joins TRBV28 and TRBJ2-4, with 12 bases fitting TRBD1. Germline-derived CDR1 and CDR2 are MDHEN and SYDVKM. With 7 bases clipped from V and 3 bases from J, the junction kept 10 bases outside the gene matches. This CDR3 has 17 amino acids. The CDR3 region has the DNA TGTGCCAGCACTCTGCGGGGGACAGGGGGCGGCAAAAACATTCAGTACTTC. Its translation: CASTLRGTGGGKNIQYF.

This chain connects TRBV30 to TRBJ1-5; D gene unclear. V was trimmed by 5 bases and J by 1 base, leaving 9 bases between them. CDR1 and CDR2 from the germline V gene are GTSNPN and SVGIG (reference sequence). This CDR3 spans 13 amino acids. The CDR3 coding sequence is TGTGCCTGGGCCCTGGACAGCAATCAGCCCCAGCATTTT. This translates into CAWALDSNQPQHF.

This chain links TRBV27 with TRBJ2-1; 8 bases align to TRBD1. The CDR3 is made up of 14 amino acids. Germline loops: CDR1 MNHEY, CDR2 SMNVEV (reference sequence). V lost 4 bases and J lost 8; bases outside the gene matches: 7. The chain's CDR3 is CASSSGGVLYEQFF. The CDR3 coding sequence is TGTGCCAGCAGTTCAGGGGGCGTTTTGTATGAGCAGTTCTTC.

The V call is TRBV11-1, the J call TRBJ2-7; 9 nucleotides agree with TRBD1. V was pared by 5 bases and J by 3 bases, with 11 bases of the junction left unmatched. Germline V gives CDR1 SGHAT, CDR2 FQDESV (reference sequence). The CDR3 contains 16 residues. CDR3: CASSTKSRDRDYEQYF. The CDR3 DNA reads as TGTGCCAGCAGCACGAAAAGTAGGGACAGGGACTACGAGCAGTACTTC.